The 27 T cell receptor beta chains given below trace back to one sample, sequenced in a study of T cells in Graves' hyperthyroidism and ophthalmopathy. Template material for amplifying TCR beta CDR3 regions consisted of RNA transcripts. HTBI primers drove first-round RT-PCR of the TCR CDR3. TCRdb fed the multiplex PCR reads into MiXCR, producing one record per CDR3 protein. The data show around 190,000 distinct CDR3 sequences, less than 20% seen once. Source material: blood. Receptors originate from a woman aged 45-65 years with Graves' hyperthyroidism.

This clonotype was detected a few times. V is TRBV7-9 and J is TRBJ1-4; no reliable D call. The V end was cut by 5 bases, the J end by 3 bases, with 16 bases between. Per the germline V gene, CDR1 is SEHNR and CDR2 is FQNEAQ (reference sequence). The CDR3 consists of 16 residues. The CDR3 DNA sequence: TGTGCCAGCAGCCCCGATGGGCTCCCGCCTAATGAAAAACTGTTTTTT. Translated, it gives CASSPDGLPPNEKLFF.

In this sample, this clonotype turned up many times. The V and J genes are TRBV27 and TRBJ1-5; tentatively, D is TRBD1 (5 bases). Trimming cost V 4 bases and J 11 bases, with 15 bases left between them. Germline CDR1 MNHEY, CDR2 SMNVEV (reference sequence). CDR3 length: 13 amino acids. Here the CDR3 reads CASSSDKSLSQHF. The DNA for the CDR3 is TGTGCCAGCAGTTCGGACAAATCTTTGTCCCAGCATTTT.

In its sample, this clonotype was seen many times. The V call is TRBV11-2, the J call TRBJ2-1, with TRBD2 matching 7 bases. This CDR3 spans 12 amino acids. Germline V lookup: CDR1 SGHAT, CDR2 FQNNGV. V dropped 5 bases and J dropped 12; count of bases not matched to a gene: 7. The CDR3 sequence: CASSTVTGGQFF. For the CDR3, the DNA is TGTGCCAGCAGCACAGTCACGGGAGGGCAGTTCTTC.

In this sample, this clonotype turned up a few times. The chain carries TRBV20-1 and TRBJ2-1; 14 bases match TRBD2. The CDR3 length is 14 residues. The germline CDR1 and CDR2 sequences are DFQATT and SNEGSKA (reference sequence). V dropped 6 bases and J dropped 9; count of bases not matched to a gene: 7. The CDR3 DNA sequence: TGCAGTGCGAGACTAGCGGGAGGGCCGAGTGAGCAGTTCTTC. Translated, it gives CSARLAGGPSEQFF.

This clonotype has ten or more counts. J is TRBJ2-2 and V is TRBV15; 10 nucleotides align to TRBD2. There are 18 residues in the CDR3. In germline, CDR1 is LNHNV, CDR2 YYDKDF (reference sequence). V dropped 0 bases and J dropped 6; count of bases not matched to a gene: 10. As DNA, the CDR3 is TGTGCCACCAGCAGAGATCGGGCTAGCGGGAGAGGGGCCGGGGAGCTGTTTTTT. This sequence encodes CATSRDRASGRGAGELFF.

This clonotype showed up just a few times. The chain uses TRBV20-1 and TRBJ2-7; D call uncertain. V shed 3 bases and J shed 0 bases, with 15 bases lying between them. Germline assignment: CDR1 DFQATT and CDR2 SNEGSKA (reference sequence). The CDR3 spans 15 residues. CDR3 DNA: TGCAGTGCTAGCGCCGTTCTCCACCGCTCCTACGAGCAGTACTTC. Translated: CSASAVLHRSYEQYF.

To note about this clonotype: This clone may be a read error of a much larger clone one base away. The chain carries TRBV18 and TRBJ1-5; TRBD1 agrees at 11 bases. This CDR3 spans 17 amino acids. Germline assignment: CDR1 KGHSH and CDR2 LQKENI. CDR3: CANSPGTGGYSNQPQHF. Here the CDR3 DNA reads TGTGCCAACTCACCCGGGACAGGGGGTTATAGCAATCAGCCCCAGCATTTT.

This clonotype came up many times. For the CDR3, the DNA is TGTGCCAGCAGTAAAGAGGGGAGGGGCGGGGACTATGGCTACACCTTC. The encoded protein is CASSKEGRGGDYGYTF. The rearrangement joins TRBV11-3 to TRBJ1-2, with D possibly TRBD1 on 5 matching bases. V lost 6 bases, J lost 3 bases, and 20 bases lay in between. There are 16 residues in the CDR3. Germline-derived CDR1 and CDR2 are SGHNT and YENEEA.

The sample holds many counts of this clonotype. The chain recombines TRBV7-9 with TRBJ2-7; D is perhaps TRBD2 (6 bases). The CDR3 has 14 residues. V was pared by 1 base and J by 5 bases, with 12 bases between. Germline values: CDR1 SEHNR, CDR2 FQNEAQ (reference sequence). CDR3 bases: TGTGCCAGCAGCTTAGGTCAGGGACTCCACGAGCAGTACTTC. Translated: CASSLGQGLHEQYF.

J is TRBJ2-7 and V is TRBV20-1; TRBD2 matches 8 bases. The J call may not be correct, given that the DNA end is closer to TRBJ2-1. This CDR3 region has 12 residues. CDR1 and CDR2 (germline): DFQATT, SNEGSKA (reference sequence). In nucleotides, the CDR3 is TGCAGTGCTACAGCGGGAGCCTACGAGCAGTTCTTC. This codes for CSATAGAYEQFF.

V and J are TRBV6-4 and TRBJ2-2; TRBD2 matches 8 bases. Trimming at V came to 7 bases and at J to 3 bases, leaving 10 bases not matched to a gene. Germline V gives CDR1 MRHNA, CDR2 SNTAGT. The CDR3 runs 16 residues. The CDR3 DNA reads as TGTGCCAGCACAATTCGAGCGGGAGTCGACACCGGGGAGCTGTTTTTT. Encoded protein: CASTIRAGVDTGELFF.

In its sample, this clonotype was seen a few times. The chain uses TRBV5-1 and TRBJ2-2; 8 bases fit TRBD1. The CDR3 is made up of 16 amino acids. CDR1 and CDR2 from the germline V gene are SGHRS and YFSETQ. J lost 6 bases, V lost 3 bases, and 10 bases had no gene match. The CDR3: CASSSFGTGWAGELFF. The CDR3 DNA reads TGCGCCAGCAGCTCTTTCGGGACAGGCTGGGCCGGGGAGCTGTTTTTT.

J is TRBJ1-3 and V is TRBV15; no reliable D call. From germline, CDR1 is LNHNV and CDR2 YYDKDF (reference sequence). This CDR3 has 16 amino acids. The ends were cut back, 4 bases at V and 2 bases at J, with 15 bases in the middle. The chain's CDR3 is CATSIDLDAPGNTIYF. The CDR3, as DNA: TGTGCCACCAGCATTGACCTAGACGCCCCTGGAAACACCATATATTTT. The entire variable domain, with the rest obtained from reference TRBV15 and TRBJ1-3, is as follows: DAMVIQNPRYQVTQFGKPVTLSCSQTLNHNVMYWYQQKSSQAPKLLFHYYDKDFNNEADTPDNFQSRRPNTSFCFLDIRSPGLGDTAMYLCATSIDLDAPGNTIYFGEGSWLTVV.

This clonotype was recorded at least ten times. The rearrangement links TRBV5-1 to TRBJ2-3; 10 nucleotides line up with TRBD2. The CDR3 contains 18 residues. Germline CDR1 is SGHRS and CDR2 is YFSETQ. V shed 4 bases and J 4 bases; nucleotides not matched to a gene: 15. CDR3 amino acids: CASSPKTSGIVVADTQYF. The CDR3 nucleotides are TGCGCCAGCAGCCCGAAAACTAGCGGGATCGTAGTTGCAGATACGCAGTATTTT.

This clonotype was counted many times. The genes are TRBV20-1 and TRBJ1-2, with TRBD1 as a possible D gene (5 bases). The CDR3 totals 13 residues. CDR1 and CDR2 (germline): DFQATT, SNEGSKA (reference sequence). Deletions cut 6 bases from V and 5 bases from J, with 16 bases between. CDR3 coding DNA: TGCAGTGCCTCAGGAGCAGGGAATTATGGCTACACCTTC. Protein: CSASGAGNYGYTF.

J is TRBJ1-6 and V is TRBV9; the D gene is possibly TRBD1 (6 bases). The CDR3 extends over 16 amino acids. The ends were cut back, 1 base at V and 6 bases at J, with 14 bases in the middle. CDR1 and CDR2 (germline): SGDLS, YYNGEE. The CDR3 is CASSVTAGTSNSPLHF. The CDR3 DNA sequence: TGTGCCAGCAGCGTAACCGCCGGGACAAGTAATTCACCCCTCCACTTT. Combining the CDR3 with reference TRBV9 and TRBJ1-6 gives the whole variable domain DSGVTQTPKHLITATGQRVTLRCSPRSGDLSVYWYQQSLDQGLQFLIQYYNGEERAKGNILERFSAQQFPDLHSELNLSSLELGDSALYFCASSVTAGTSNSPLHFGNGTRLTVT.

This chain connects TRBV28 to TRBJ2-7, with a tentative D call TRBD1 (5 bases). V lost 3 bases and J 2 bases, leaving 8 bases between the germline ends. The germline gives CDR1 MDHEN, CDR2 SYDVKM. The CDR3 spans 13 residues. The CDR3 DNA reads as TGTGCCAGCAGTTTCACAGGCACCTACGAGCAGTACTTC. It is translated as CASSFTGTYEQYF.

Regarding this clonotype: This could be a read error, since a much larger clone is one nucleotide away. V gene TRBV3-1 combines with J gene TRBJ2-7, with 8 nucleotides matching TRBD2. CDR3 size: 13 residues. V was clipped by 4 bases and J by 3 bases; unmatched bases: 2. The V gene's germline CDR1 is LGHDT and CDR2 YNNKEL (reference sequence). CDR3 coding DNA: TGTGCCAGCAGCCGGAGCGGGAGCTACGAGCAGTACTTC. This translates into CASSRSGSYEQYF.

This clonotype was counted many times. J is TRBJ2-5 and V is TRBV9; 8 nucleotides line up with TRBD1. With V trimmed by 4 bases and J by 5 bases, 7 bases remained unmatched. Germline V gives CDR1 SGDLS, CDR2 YYNGEE. This CDR3 region has 14 residues. Here the CDR3 reads CASSFARGPETQYF. DNA for the CDR3: TGTGCCAGCAGCTTCGCCAGGGGGCCTGAGACCCAGTACTTC.

This clonotype showed up many times. The V gene is TRBV28, the J gene TRBJ2-7; weak D call: TRBD2 (6 bases). Germline V gives CDR1 MDHEN, CDR2 SYDVKM. Trimming took off 6 bases at V and 1 base at J, with 16 bases between the two ends. CDR3 length: 15 amino acids. The CDR3 region has the DNA TGTGCCAGCAGACTGGCTGGGAGGACTTCCTACGAGCAGTACTTC. This encodes CASRLAGRTSYEQYF.

This clonotype has a handful of counts. The chain combines TRBV19 with TRBJ1-1, with D hard to call. The V gene lost 3 bases and the J gene lost 4 bases, with 9 bases spanning the gap. There are 13 residues in the CDR3. CDR1 is LNHDA and CDR2 is SQIVND in the germline V gene (reference sequence). CDR3 sequence reads: CASSIAESTEAFF. For the CDR3, the DNA is TGTGCCAGTAGTATCGCCGAGTCCACTGAAGCTTTCTTT.

This clonotype turned up a few times. V is TRBV19 and J is TRBJ1-3; 7 nucleotides agree with TRBD1. V gave up 7 bases and J gave up 14 bases; unmatched junction bases: 11. The CDR3 extends over 12 amino acids. The germline gives CDR1 LNHDA, CDR2 SQIVND (reference sequence). The CDR3 nucleotides read TGTGCCAGTACCATGAGGGACAGCCGCCTATATTTT. This sequence encodes CASTMRDSRLYF. Filled out from reference TRBV19 and TRBJ1-3, the complete variable domain reads DGGITQSPKYLFRKEGQNVTLSCEQNLNHDAMYWYRQDPGQGLRLIYYSQIVNDFQKGDIAEGYSVSREKKESFPLTVTSAQKNPTAFYLCASTMRDSRLYFGEGSWLTVV.

This clonotype was seen ten or more times. V and J are TRBV20-1 and TRBJ2-1, with unresolved D. The CDR3 spans 13 residues. The germline V and J ends were trimmed by 3 bases and 10 bases, with 16 bases remaining between them. Germline CDR1 and CDR2: DFQATT and SNEGSKA (reference sequence). The CDR3 reads CSASGPNVDEQFF. CDR3 nucleotide sequence: TGCAGTGCTAGTGGCCCGAACGTCGACGAGCAGTTCTTC.

This clonotype has a count of ten or more. The chain links TRBV11-2 to TRBJ2-1; no reliable D call. V was clipped by 5 bases and J by 3 bases, with 5 bases between them. The CDR3 is made up of 12 amino acids. Germline-derived CDR1 and CDR2 are SGHAT and FQNNGV. DNA of the CDR3: TGTGCCAGCAGCCCGAACTACAATGAGCAGTTCTTC. This translates into CASSPNYNEQFF.

This clonotype showed up many times. The V and J genes are TRBV11-3 and TRBJ2-1; D ambiguous. The CDR3 extends over 13 amino acids. Germline CDR1 and CDR2: SGHNT and YENEEA. V lost 0 bases to trimming and J lost 10 bases, with 10 bases between them. The CDR3 is CASSLEGFNEQFF. CDR3 bases: TGTGCCAGCAGCTTAGAGGGGTTCAACGAGCAGTTCTTC.

The chain carries TRBV19 and TRBJ2-7; the match to TRBD1 covers 12 bases. Germline V CDR1 and CDR2: LNHDA, SQIVND (reference sequence). This CDR3 is 15 amino acids long. Losses at the gene ends were 3 bases for V and 5 bases for J; bases not matched to a gene: 5. The CDR3 region has the DNA TGTGCCAGTAGTATTCCGGGACAGGGGGCCAACGAGCAGTACTTC. It is translated as CASSIPGQGANEQYF.

The chain carries TRBV7-9 and TRBJ2-2, with D possibly TRBD2 on 6 matching bases. CDR1 and CDR2 (germline): SEHNR, FQNEAQ (reference sequence). Between the trimmed V and J ends, which lost 9 bases and 3 bases, there was a span of 17 bases. CDR3 length: 15 amino acids. The CDR3 DNA follows: TGTGCCAGTAGGACCGCGGGATTAGACACCGGGGAGCTGTTTTTT. Translated: CASRTAGLDTGELFF.